This entry features one T cell receptor beta chain sequence. The CDR3 runs to 15 residues. V trimming: 2 bases; J trimming: 5 bases; junction bases outside the gene matches: 7. Looked up from germline, CDR1 is SGHDN and CDR2 is FVKESK. Produced via immunoSEQ multiplex PCR; TCRdb's table is partial and in-frame only. There are about 68,000 clones in the sample; 90% to 95% occur only once, and 4% to 5% lies in the top ten. Source material: PBMCs. The V and J genes are TRBV14 and TRBJ2-5, with 8 bases lining up with TRBD1. The receptor comes from a man in his forties or fifties with rheumatoid arthritis. DNA for the CDR3: TGTGCCAGCAGCCAAATCCGGACAGGGAGGGAGACCCAGTACTTC. This codes for CASSQIRTGRETQYF.